One and the same sample provided the 12 T cell receptor beta chains below, sequenced in a study of control samples from healthy donors and cancer patients. Assay: immunoSEQ multiplex PCR; the TCRdb copy retains only in-frame clones and omits some. Altogether roughly 130,000 clones are present, around 93% being singletons, with the ten largest covering around 8.1%. Sample: blood. The receptor source for this set is a man aged 18 to 29 in good health.

The rearrangement joins TRBV6-1 to TRBJ2-7, with no clear D. V lost 1 base and J lost 3, with 13 bases in between. This CDR3 has 15 residues. Germline CDR1 is MNHNS and CDR2 is SASEGT. CDR3 residues: CASSEGTPQFYEQYF. The CDR3 DNA is TGTGCCAGCAGTGAAGGGACGCCTCAGTTCTACGAGCAGTACTTC.

The rearrangement uses TRBV7-9 and TRBJ1-2, with a weak D call TRBD1 (5 bases). This CDR3 contains 12 residues. The germline CDR1 and CDR2 sequences are SEHNR and FQNEAQ (reference sequence). V lost 5 bases, J lost 4 bases, and 8 bases lay in between. The CDR3 region has the DNA TGTGCCAGCAGCACGGACATCTATGGCTACACCTTC. Encoded protein: CASSTDIYGYTF. The complete variable domain, with remaining parts taken from reference TRBV7-9 and TRBJ1-2, reads DTGVSQNPRHKITKRGQNVTFRCDPISEHNRLYWYRQTLGQGPEFLTYFQNEAQLEKSRLLSDRFSAERPKGSFSTLEIQRTEQGDSAMYLCASSTDIYGYTFGSGTRLTVV.

J is TRBJ2-3 and V is TRBV7-9; TRBD1 matches 7 bases. CDR1 and CDR2 from the germline V gene are SEHNR and FQNEAQ (reference sequence). The CDR3 consists of 15 residues. Germline trimming cut 7 bases from V and 0 bases from J; bases unmatched to any gene: 7. CDR3 protein: CASTPGQASTDTQYF. The DNA for the CDR3 is TGTGCCAGCACCCCCGGACAGGCTAGCACAGATACGCAGTATTTT.

This chain joins TRBV19 and TRBJ1-3; no firm D call. The CDR3 runs to 13 residues. Germline CDR1 and CDR2: LNHDA and SQIVND (reference sequence). V lost 7 bases, J lost 4 bases, and 11 bases lay in between. The CDR3 reads CASTLLGGNTIYF. DNA for the CDR3: TGTGCCAGTACCCTTCTGGGGGGAAACACCATATATTTT. The whole variable domain, remainder taken from reference TRBV19 and TRBJ1-3, is DGGITQSPKYLFRKEGQNVTLSCEQNLNHDAMYWYRQDPGQGLRLIYYSQIVNDFQKGDIAEGYSVSREKKESFPLTVTSAQKNPTAFYLCASTLLGGNTIYFGEGSWLTVV.

The rearrangement links TRBV25-1 to TRBJ1-5; 7 positions agree with TRBD1. CDR1 and CDR2 (germline): MGHDK, SYGVNS. The CDR3 runs to 17 residues. Trimming removed 3 bases from V and 0 bases from J; junction bases left unmatched: 8. This CDR3 reads CASSELGTENSNQPQHF. CDR3 nucleotide sequence: TGTGCCAGCAGTGAGTTAGGGACAGAGAATAGCAATCAGCCCCAGCATTTT.

The rearrangement joins TRBV7-2 to TRBJ1-1, with 9 bases matching TRBD1. CDR1 and CDR2 from the germline V gene are SGHTA and FQGNSA. This CDR3 is 14 amino acids long. Trimming at V came to 5 bases and at J to 2 bases, leaving 3 bases not matched to a gene. CDR3 nucleotide sequence: TGTGCCAGCAGCCAGGGACAGGGAAACACTGAAGCTTTCTTT. Translation: CASSQGQGNTEAFF.

This chain uses TRBV12-3 or TRBV12-4 with TRBJ1-6; no firm D call. V lost 3 bases and J 10 bases, leaving 10 bases between the germline ends. This CDR3 has 13 amino acids. The CDR3 bases are TGTGCCAGCAGTTTGAACAGTATCTCACCCCTCCACTTT. Its translation: CASSLNSISPLHF.

The chain recombines TRBV29-1 with TRBJ2-7; 8 nucleotides line up with TRBD1. CDR3 length: 13 amino acids. Looked up from germline, CDR1 is SQVTM and CDR2 is ANQGSEA. V shed 5 bases, J shed 3 bases, and the junction held 6 bases outside the gene matches. In DNA form, the CDR3 reads TGCAGCGTTAGAACCGGGACAGGCTACGAGCAGTACTTC. Residues: CSVRTGTGYEQYF.

This clone was seen a single time. V gene TRBV18 combines with J gene TRBJ1-3, with D unclear. This CDR3 has 15 residues. V was clipped by 7 bases and J by 0 bases, with 13 bases between them. Germline loops: CDR1 KGHSH, CDR2 LQKENI. The CDR3 protein is CASFRDVNSGNTIYF. DNA of the CDR3: TGTGCCAGCTTCAGAGACGTAAACTCTGGAAACACCATATATTTT.

The table lists this clone with a few counts. The CDR3 nucleotides are TGTGCCTGGAGACGGGGAATCACTGAAGCTTTCTTT. Protein product: CAWRRGITEAFF. The chain employs TRBV30 and TRBJ1-1; no definite D call. CDR3 length equals 12 residues. Trimming pared 3 bases from V and 4 bases from J, leaving 9 bases between. Germline assignment: CDR1 GTSNPN and CDR2 SVGIG (reference sequence).

J is TRBJ1-1 and V is TRBV11-2; 7 bases match TRBD1. Germline assignment: CDR1 SGHAT and CDR2 FQNNGV. The CDR3 is made up of 14 amino acids. J was trimmed by 3 bases and V by 4 bases; bases with no gene match: 5. The DNA of the CDR3 is TGTGCCAGCAGCTCGACAGGGCGGGACACTGAAGCTTTCTTT. Translated, it gives CASSSTGRDTEAFF. Drawing the rest from reference TRBV11-2 and TRBJ1-1, the complete variable domain is EAGVAQSPRYKIIEKRQSVAFWCNPISGHATLYWYQQILGQGPKLLIQFQNNGVVDDSQLPKDRFSAERLKGVDSTLKIQPAKLEDSAVYLCASSSTGRDTEAFFGQGTRLTVV.

This chain connects TRBV2 to TRBJ1-4; tentative D call: TRBD1 (5 bases). Trimming cost V 6 bases and J 7 bases, with 9 bases left between them. CDR1 and CDR2 (germline): SNHLY, FYNNEI. The CDR3 has 12 residues. The CDR3 is CASRGGVEKLFF. Written as DNA, the CDR3 is TGTGCCAGCAGGGGAGGGGTTGAAAAACTGTTTTTT.